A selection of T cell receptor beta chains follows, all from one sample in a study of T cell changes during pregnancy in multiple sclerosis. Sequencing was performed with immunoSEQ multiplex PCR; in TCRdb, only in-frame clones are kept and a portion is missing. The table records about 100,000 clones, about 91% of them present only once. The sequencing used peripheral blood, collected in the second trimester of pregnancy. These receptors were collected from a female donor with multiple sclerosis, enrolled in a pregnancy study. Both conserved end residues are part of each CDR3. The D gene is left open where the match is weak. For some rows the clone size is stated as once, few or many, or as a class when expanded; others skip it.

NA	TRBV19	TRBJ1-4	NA	TGTGCCAGTAGTGGAGGTCCGGCTTCACAGAATGAAAAACTGTTTTTT	CASSGGPASQNEKLFF
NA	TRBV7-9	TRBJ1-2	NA	TGTGCCAGCAGCTTAGAACAGGGTGGCTACACCTTC	CASSLEQGGYTF
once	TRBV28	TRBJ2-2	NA	TGTGCCAGCAGCCTCACACTAGCTAACACCGGGGAGCTGTTTTTT	CASSLTLANTGELFF
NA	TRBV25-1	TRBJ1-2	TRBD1	TGTGCCAGCAGTGATCGTTTGGGACAGAACTATGGCTACACCTTC	CASSDRLGQNYGYTF
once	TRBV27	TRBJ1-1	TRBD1	TGTGCCAGCACCGTGACAGGGGGTTTGAACACTGAAGCTTTCTTT	CASTVTGGLNTEAFF
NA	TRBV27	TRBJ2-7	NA	TGTGCCAGCAGGGGGGTGAGGGTCGGGACTTCCTACGAGCAGTACTTC	CASRGVRVGTSYEQYF
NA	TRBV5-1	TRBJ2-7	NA	TGCGCCAGCAGCTTACAGGGTGTCCACGAGCAGTACTTC	CASSLQGVHEQYF
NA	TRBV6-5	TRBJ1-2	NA	TGTGCCAGCAGTTACCGGGGTCCCCGCTATGGCTACACCTTC	CASSYRGPRYGYTF
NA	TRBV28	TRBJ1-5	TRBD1	TGTGCCAGCAGTCTTACAGGGGGCGGCCAGCCCCAGCATTTT	CASSLTGGGQPQHF
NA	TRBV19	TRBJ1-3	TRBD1	TGTGCCAGTAGTAGCAGGGGGGTACTTTCTGGAAACACCATATATTTT	CASSSRGVLSGNTIYF
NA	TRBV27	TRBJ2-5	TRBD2	TGTGCCAGCAGTTCTCAAGCGGGGGGGTCCCAGTACTTC	CASSSQAGGSQYF
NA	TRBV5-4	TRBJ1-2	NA	TGTGCCAGCAGCTTGGAAGGGGCCTATGGCTACACCTTC	CASSLEGAYGYTF
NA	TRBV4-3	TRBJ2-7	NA	TGCGCCAGCAGCCCCGTGGGGGGGCCGTCCGCCGAGCAGTACTTC	CASSPVGGPSAEQYF
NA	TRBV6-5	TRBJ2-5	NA	TGTGCCAGCAGTCCGACTCCAGGGGGAGGAGAGACCCAGTACTTC	CASSPTPGGGETQYF
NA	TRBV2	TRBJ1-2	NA	TGTGCCAGCAGGGTGGACAGTAACTATGGCTACACCTTC	CASRVDSNYGYTF
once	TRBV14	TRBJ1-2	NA	TGTGCCAGCAGCCAAGCTCCGGGGGGCCCCTATGGCTACACCTTC	CASSQAPGGPYGYTF
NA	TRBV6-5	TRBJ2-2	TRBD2	TGTGCCAGCAGGACTAGCGACCCGAACACCGGGGAGCTGTTTTTT	CASRTSDPNTGELFF
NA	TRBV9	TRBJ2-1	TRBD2	TGTGCCAGCAGCGTAGCTAGCGGACGGGGCGATGAGCAGTTCTTC	CASSVASGRGDEQFF
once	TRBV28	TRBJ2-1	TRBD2	TGTGCCAGCAGGAACAGCGGGAGGAACTACAATGAGCAGTTCTTC	CASRNSGRNYNEQFF
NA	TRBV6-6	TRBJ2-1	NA	TGTGCCAGCAGGCCCGCGGCGTCCTACAATGAGCAGTTCTTC	CASRPAASYNEQFF
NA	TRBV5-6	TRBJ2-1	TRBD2	TGTGCCAGCAGCTTGGCCCCGGGACTAGCGGGAAATGAGCAGTTCTTC	CASSLAPGLAGNEQFF
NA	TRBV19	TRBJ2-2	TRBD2	TGTGCCAGTAGTATCCCGGGAGGGATCACCGGGGAGCTGTTTTTT	CASSIPGGITGELFF
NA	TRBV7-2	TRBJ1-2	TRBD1	TGTGCCAGCAGCTTGGACCCTGGACAGGGGAGAGGCTACACCTTC	CASSLDPGQGRGYTF
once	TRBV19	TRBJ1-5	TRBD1	TGTGCCACCTCCCGGACAGGGGTTTATCAGCCCCAGCATTTT	CATSRTGVYQPQHF